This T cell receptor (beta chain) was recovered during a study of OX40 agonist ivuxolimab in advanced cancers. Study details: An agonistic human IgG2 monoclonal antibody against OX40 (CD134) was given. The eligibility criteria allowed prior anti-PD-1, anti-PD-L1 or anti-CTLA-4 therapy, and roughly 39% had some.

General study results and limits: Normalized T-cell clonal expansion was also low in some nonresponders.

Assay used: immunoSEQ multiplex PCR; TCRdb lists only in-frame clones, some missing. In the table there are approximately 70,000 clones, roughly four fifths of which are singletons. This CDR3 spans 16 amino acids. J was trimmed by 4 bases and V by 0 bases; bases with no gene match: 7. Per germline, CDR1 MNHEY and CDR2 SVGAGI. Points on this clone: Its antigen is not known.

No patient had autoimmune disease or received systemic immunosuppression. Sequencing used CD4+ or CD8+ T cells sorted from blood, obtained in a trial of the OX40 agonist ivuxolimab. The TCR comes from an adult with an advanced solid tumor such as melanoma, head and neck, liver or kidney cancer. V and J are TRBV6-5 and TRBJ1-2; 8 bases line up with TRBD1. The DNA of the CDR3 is TGTGCCAGCAGTTACTCCTTCGGACAGGGAAGCTATGGCTACACCTTC. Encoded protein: CASSYSFGQGSYGYTF.